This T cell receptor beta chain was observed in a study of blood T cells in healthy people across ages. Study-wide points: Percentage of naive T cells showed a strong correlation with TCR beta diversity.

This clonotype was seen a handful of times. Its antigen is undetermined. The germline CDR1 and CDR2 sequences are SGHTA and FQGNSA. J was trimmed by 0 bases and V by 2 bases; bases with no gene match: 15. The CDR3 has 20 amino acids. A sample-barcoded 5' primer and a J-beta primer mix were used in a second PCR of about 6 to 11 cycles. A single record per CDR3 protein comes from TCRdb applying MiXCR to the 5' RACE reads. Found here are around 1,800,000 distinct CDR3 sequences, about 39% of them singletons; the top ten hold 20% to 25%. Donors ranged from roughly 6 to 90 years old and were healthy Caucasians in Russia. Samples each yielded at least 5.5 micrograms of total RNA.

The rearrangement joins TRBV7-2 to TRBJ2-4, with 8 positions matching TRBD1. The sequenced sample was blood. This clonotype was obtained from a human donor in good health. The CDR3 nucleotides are TGTGCCAGCAGCTTATATCCAGGGGGCTACTCAATAATAGCCAAAAACATTCAGTACTTC. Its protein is CASSLYPGGYSIIAKNIQYF.